This T cell receptor (beta chain) emerged from a study of shared clonotypes between healthy human individuals. Only one count was recorded for this clone. From germline, CDR1 is SEHNR and CDR2 FQNEAQ (reference sequence). The ends were cut back, 1 base at V and 3 bases at J, with 15 bases in the middle. CDR3 length equals 17 residues. Data came from immunoSEQ multiplex PCR; TCRdb stores just in-frame clones and leaves some out. The table lists approximately 2.3 million clones, more than 85% of them singletons. The chain combines TRBV7-9 with TRBJ1-4; unclear D gene. Input material: naive CD4+ T cells from PBMCs. Subset described: CD45RA+ positively selected. The receptor comes from a man between 18 and 29 years old in good health. Some clones in this sample may be carry-over from other donors' samples. This CDR3 reads CASSLERASRSNEKLFF. CDR3 DNA: TGTGCCAGCAGCTTAGAAAGGGCCAGTAGGTCTAATGAAAAACTGTTTTTT.